These 17 T cell receptor beta chains share one sample of origin, sequenced in a study of blood T cells in healthy people across ages. A sample-barcoded 5' primer and a J-beta primer mix were used in a second PCR of about 7 to 11 cycles. TCRdb redid the calling of the 5' RACE reads with MiXCR, one entry per CDR3 protein. In the table there are over a million distinct CDR3 sequences, around 59% of which are singletons. The material sequenced was blood. These receptors were collected from a man aged 18-30 years in good health.

The chain combines TRBV5-1 with TRBJ2-7; D remains unclear. Between the trimmed V and J ends, which lost 0 bases and 3 bases, there was a span of 7 bases. The germline V gene encodes CDR1 SGHRS and CDR2 YFSETQ. CDR3 length equals 13 residues. This CDR3 reads CASSLGNNYEQYF. Here the CDR3 DNA reads TGCGCCAGCAGCTTGGGCAACAACTACGAGCAGTACTTC.

This rearrangement joins TRBV6-1 to TRBJ2-1; 9 bases map to TRBD2. Germline loops: CDR1 MNHNS, CDR2 SASEGT. With V trimmed by 4 bases and J by 4 bases, 2 bases remained unmatched. CDR3 length: 14 residues. The CDR3 loop is CASSATSGYNEQFF. Written as DNA, the CDR3 is TGTGCCAGCAGTGCGACTAGCGGATACAATGAGCAGTTCTTC.

This clonotype was detected only a few times. This chain uses TRBV27 with TRBJ2-7; perhaps TRBD1 as D (6 bases). The CDR3 is 14 residues long. Germline CDR1 reads MNHEY; CDR2 reads SMNVEV (reference sequence). V was shortened by 5 bases and J by 1 base, with 12 bases between the two germline ends. CDR3 sequence: CASSEGGPSYEQYF. The CDR3 DNA reads TGTGCCAGCAGTGAAGGGGGTCCGTCCTACGAGCAGTACTTC.

This clonotype was counted a single time. The CDR3: CASSDVTNEQFF. CDR3 sequence (DNA): TGCGCCAGCAGTGATGTTACGAATGAGCAGTTCTTC. The V and J genes are TRBV10-1 and TRBJ2-1, with unresolved D. Germline V lookup: CDR1 WNHNN, CDR2 SYGVQD (reference sequence). V was shortened by 3 bases and J by 7 bases, with 7 bases between the two germline ends. The CDR3 spans 12 residues.

The chain couples TRBV11-2 to TRBJ2-1, with D possibly TRBD1 on 6 matching bases. This CDR3 is 14 amino acids long. Between the trimmed V and J ends, which lost 7 bases and 9 bases, there was a span of 19 bases. CDR1 is SGHAT, CDR2 FQNNGV, per germline. The CDR3 region is CASNWGQFNAEQFF. DNA of the CDR3: TGTGCCAGCAACTGGGGGCAGTTTAATGCTGAGCAGTTCTTC.

This clonotype was detected only once. The chain carries TRBV12-3 or TRBV12-4 and TRBJ2-1; D may be TRBD1 (5 bases). This CDR3 contains 13 residues. V was pared by 1 base and J by 10 bases, with 11 bases between. The CDR3 DNA reads as TGTGCCAGCAGTTTAGTTAGCTGGGGCGAGCAGTTCTTC. This gives the protein CASSLVSWGEQFF.

This clonotype was detected a few times. One junction end disagrees with the germline gene, perhaps due to a read error. The chain uses TRBV5-1 and TRBJ1-6, with no clear D. The CDR3 loop spans 13 amino acids. Germline CDR1 SGHRS, CDR2 YFSETQ. As DNA, the CDR3 is TGTGCCAGCAGCTTAGAAGGGAATTCACCCCTCCACTTT. Protein product: CASSLEGNSPLHF.

The chain links TRBV2 to TRBJ2-1; 13 positions agree with TRBD2. After removal of 7 bases from V and 2 bases from J, the junction contained 5 bases not matched to a gene. CDR1 is SNHLY and CDR2 is FYNNEI in the germline V gene. The CDR3 consists of 16 residues. The CDR3: CASNPTSGRAYNEQFF. The DNA of the CDR3 is TGTGCCAGCAACCCTACTAGCGGGAGGGCCTACAATGAGCAGTTCTTC. Full variable domain (missing parts from reference TRBV2 and TRBJ2-1): EPEVTQTPSHQVTQMGQEVILRCVPISNHLYFYWYRQILGQKVEFLVSFYNNEISEKSEIFDDQFSVERPDGSNFTLKIRSTKLEDSAMYFCASNPTSGRAYNEQFFGPGTRLTVL.

The rearrangement links TRBV4-1 to TRBJ2-3; 10 bases are a match to TRBD1. After removal of 4 bases from V and 2 bases from J, the junction contained 6 bases not matched to a gene. The germline CDR1 and CDR2 sequences are MGHRA and YSYEKL. The CDR3 totals 16 residues. CDR3 nucleotides: TGCGCCAGCAGCCGCGGGACAGGGGATCTCACAGATACGCAGTATTTT. This codes for CASSRGTGDLTDTQYF.

This clonotype was seen once. The chain uses TRBV6-2 or TRBV6-3 and TRBJ1-4; D remains unclear. V dropped 4 bases and J dropped 4 bases, with 16 bases sitting between them. The CDR3 totals 16 residues. The germline V gene has CDR1 MNHEY and CDR2 SVGEGT. DNA for the CDR3: TGTGCCAGCAGTTCGACTCGGACGTTTTATAATGAAAAACTGTTTTTT. This translates into CASSSTRTFYNEKLFF.

As to this clonotype: The junction differs from germline at one of its ends, possibly a read error. This chain connects TRBV20-1 to TRBJ1-2; D gene uncertain. The CDR3 is 10 residues long. The germline V gene encodes CDR1 DFQATT and CDR2 SNEGSKA (reference sequence). Written as DNA, the CDR3 is TGCACCTTGGACGTCTATGGCCACACCTTC. The encoded protein is CTLDVYGHTF.

The table lists this clonotype with a few counts. This chain uses TRBV6-6 with TRBJ1-1, with 9 positions matching TRBD1. J gave up 5 bases and V 11 bases, and 9 bases lay outside the gene matches. This CDR3 is 13 amino acids long. Germline lookup yields CDR1 MNHNY and CDR2 SVGAGI (reference sequence). The CDR3 reads CALTQGAGTEAFF. In DNA form, the CDR3 reads TGTGCCTTAACACAGGGGGCTGGTACTGAAGCTTTCTTT.

The V and J genes are TRBV25-1 and TRBJ2-1, with 8 bases lining up with TRBD1. The junction had 4 bases not matched to a gene; V was cut back by 8 bases and J by 1 base. The CDR3 runs 14 residues. The germline V gene encodes CDR1 MGHDK and CDR2 SYGVNS. The CDR3 nucleotides read TGTGCCAGCGCCAGGGGGCAATCCTACAATGAGCAGTTCTTC. As protein: CASARGQSYNEQFF.

The rearrangement links TRBV9 to TRBJ1-1, with 11 bases aligning to TRBD1. CDR1 and CDR2 (germline): SGDLS, YYNGEE. The junction had 16 bases not matched to a gene; V was cut back by 3 bases and J by 3 bases. CDR3 length equals 19 residues. This chain's CDR3 is CASSDPLRGTGGGDTEAFF. Here the CDR3 DNA reads TGTGCCAGCAGCGACCCACTCCGCGGGACAGGGGGTGGGGACACTGAAGCTTTCTTT.

V and J are TRBV12-3 or TRBV12-4 and TRBJ2-5, with D possibly being TRBD1 (6 bases). The DNA end favors TRBJ2-7, so the J call may be wrong. This CDR3 region has 12 residues. CDR3 protein: CATLRGLDEQYF. The CDR3 bases are TGTGCCACGTTAAGGGGGTTAGACGAGCAGTACTTC.

The CDR3, as DNA: TGTGCCAGCAGCTTATTGCGGGGGGGCCGGGGTACAGATACGCAGTATTTT. Translated, it gives CASSLLRGGRGTDTQYF. The V call is TRBV6-6, the J call TRBJ2-3; 9 bases align to TRBD2. The germline V gene encodes CDR1 MNHNY and CDR2 SVGAGI (reference sequence). J lost 3 bases, V lost 6 bases, and 13 bases had no gene match. This CDR3 region has 17 residues.

The V gene is TRBV21-1, the J gene TRBJ2-1. TRBV21-1 is a pseudogene segment. The CDR3 loop spans 16 amino acids. CDR3 sequence (DNA): TGTGCCAGCAGCAAAGTGTGCGGGAGCTCCTACAATGAGCAGTTCTTC. It codes for CASSKVCGSSYNEQFF.